This T cell receptor (beta chain) was captured in a study of blood T cell repertoires in COVID-19. Overall study: COVID-19 samples, acute and convalescent, were from the United States, Italy and Spain. The cDNA or gDNA used as material had been derived from T cells, B-cell-depleted T cells, or PBMCs.

Assay used: immunoSEQ multiplex PCR; TCRdb lists only in-frame clones, some missing. Altogether roughly 63,000 clones are present, around nine tenths being singletons, with the ten largest covering about 20%. Looked up from germline, CDR1 is SGHDT and CDR2 is YYEEEE. With 0 bases clipped from V and 6 bases from J, the junction kept 12 bases outside the gene matches. This CDR3 comprises 17 residues. Material for sequencing was peripheral blood. The gene calls are TRBV5-6 and TRBJ2-1, with 7 positions matching TRBD2. The sequence was obtained from a woman aged 45-65 years with active or convalescent COVID-19. The CDR3 sequence is CASSLGTGLAVTNEQFF. CDR3 DNA sequence: TGTGCCAGCAGCTTGGGTACGGGGCTAGCGGTAACCAATGAGCAGTTCTTC.